These T cell receptor beta chains were read from a single sample in a study of blood T cells in healthy people across ages. MiXCR, applied by TCRdb to the 5' RACE reads, yields one record per CDR3 protein. The data hold about 640,000 distinct CDR3 sequences, with approximately 30% observed a single time. The specimen sequenced was blood. These receptors all stem from a woman of 80 years or more in good health. Each CDR3 is given with its conserved first and last residue. The order of the fields is J gene, V gene, D gene, clone size, CDR3 protein, CDR3 DNA. The D gene is left open where the match is weak. Rows give clone size only sometimes, using once, few, many, or a class for an expanded clone.

>TRBJ2-3|TRBV3-1|TRBD1|many
CASSQGGTATDTQYF
TGTGCCAGCAGCCAAGGGGGGACAGCGACAGATACGCAGTATTTT
>TRBJ2-1|TRBV5-1|TRBD2|-
CASSSRLASSPRNEQFF
TGCGCCAGCAGCTCAAGACTAGCGAGCTCCCCTAGGAATGAGCAGTTCTTC
>TRBJ2-1|TRBV7-2|TRBD2|many
CASSEVRGWDEQFF
TGTGCCAGCAGCGAGGTGCGGGGGTGGGATGAGCAGTTCTTC
>TRBJ1-4|TRBV29-1|-|many
CSAQGFKEKLFF
TGCAGCGCGCAGGGGTTCAAGGAAAAACTGTTTTTT
>TRBJ1-3|TRBV10-3|-|-
CAIRREGGAGNTIYF
TGTGCCATCAGGAGAGAGGGAGGTGCTGGAAACACCATATATTTT
>TRBJ2-1|TRBV7-8|-|many
CASSRPATYNEQFF
TGTGCCAGCAGCCGCCCGGCTACCTACAATGAGCAGTTCTTC
>TRBJ2-7|TRBV6-1|-|many
CASSEVYPTENEQYF
TGTGCCAGCAGTGAAGTTTACCCGACGGAGAACGAGCAGTACTTC
>TRBJ1-2|TRBV20-1|-|few
CSARGGDGYTF
TGCAGTGCTAGAGGAGGGGATGGCTACACCTTC
>TRBJ1-6|TRBV27|-|many
CASSFRRDNSPLHF
TGTGCCAGCAGTTTTCGCAGGGATAATTCACCCCTCCACTTT
>TRBJ1-1|TRBV7-2|TRBD1|-
CAGSSLDRGMSEAFF
TGTGCCGGTAGCTCCCTGGACAGGGGGATGTCTGAAGCTTTCTTT
>TRBJ2-4|TRBV5-5|-|many
CASSYLAATLAKNIQYF
TGTGCCAGCAGCTACCTGGCAGCAACACTAGCCAAAAACATTCAGTACTTC
>TRBJ1-5|TRBV19|-|few
CAVTELGQPQHF
TGTGCCGTTACCGAGCTTGGGCAGCCCCAGCATTTT
>TRBJ2-2|TRBV11-1|-|-
CASSLVEGGELFF
TGTGCCAGCAGCTTAGTGGAAGGCGGGGAGCTGTTTTTT
>TRBJ2-1|TRBV19|TRBD1|-
CASSSGQVFNEQFF
TGTGCCAGTAGTAGCGGACAGGTCTTCAATGAGCAGTTCTTC
>TRBJ2-1|TRBV20-1|-|once
CSARDPRDFYNEQFF
TGCAGTGCTAGAGATCCCCGGGACTTCTACAATGAGCAGTTCTTC
>TRBJ2-7|TRBV7-9|TRBD2|-
CASSSGTSGIYEQYF
TGTGCCAGCAGCTCCGGGACTAGCGGAATCTACGAGCAGTACTTC
>TRBJ1-4|TRBV7-9|TRBD1|few
CASRQRQGSNEKLFF
TGTGCCAGCAGACAGAGACAGGGAAGTAATGAAAAACTGTTTTTT
>TRBJ2-3|TRBV7-2|TRBD2|many
CASSDDVGGVFDTQYF
TGTGCCAGCAGCGACGATGTCGGGGGGGTGTTCGATACGCAGTATTTT
>TRBJ2-7|TRBV4-3|-|-
CASSQDLGRSYNEQYF
TGCGCCAGCAGCCAAGATCTGGGCAGGTCCTACAATGAGCAGTACTTC
>TRBJ2-7|TRBV20-1|TRBD1|once
CSARGQPDRATYEQYF
TGCAGTGCTAGAGGACAACCGGACAGGGCTACCTACGAGCAGTACTTC
>TRBJ2-7|TRBV6-1|-|many
CASSVSRTSGEQYF
TGTGCCAGCAGTGTCTCTCGGACCAGCGGCGAGCAGTACTTC
>TRBJ2-3|TRBV4-1|TRBD1|-
CASSQVRDRPDTQYF
TGCGCCAGCAGCCAAGTGCGGGACAGGCCAGATACGCAGTATTTT
>TRBJ1-1|TRBV9|-|-
CASSETGTVNTEAFF
TGTGCCAGCAGCGAGACCGGGACGGTCAACACTGAAGCTTTCTTT